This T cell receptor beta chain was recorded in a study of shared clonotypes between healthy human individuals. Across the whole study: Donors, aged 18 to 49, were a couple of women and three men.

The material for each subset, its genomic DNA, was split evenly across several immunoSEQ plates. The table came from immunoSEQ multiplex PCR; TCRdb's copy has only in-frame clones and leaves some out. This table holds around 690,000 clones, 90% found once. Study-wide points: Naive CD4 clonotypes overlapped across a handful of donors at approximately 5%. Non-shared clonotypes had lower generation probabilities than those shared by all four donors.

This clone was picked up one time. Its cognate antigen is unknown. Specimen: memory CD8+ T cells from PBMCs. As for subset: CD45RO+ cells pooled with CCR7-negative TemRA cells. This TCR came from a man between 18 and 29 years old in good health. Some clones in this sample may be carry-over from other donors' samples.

The CDR3 spells CASSLPGTYEQYF. Here the CDR3 DNA reads TGTGCCAGCAGTTTACCGGGGACCTACGAGCAGTACTTC. The rearrangement joins TRBV27 to TRBJ2-7, with D perhaps TRBD2 (5 bases). The CDR3 consists of 13 residues. Germline V lookup: CDR1 MNHEY, CDR2 SMNVEV (reference sequence). The ends were cut back, 2 bases at V and 2 bases at J, with 7 bases in the middle.